This TCR beta chain was found in a study of cytomegalovirus exposure and HLA in healthy donors. Use of 60 Vbeta and 13 Jbeta primers characterized the PCR. Data came from immunoSEQ multiplex PCR; TCRdb stores just in-frame clones and leaves some out. The sample yields about 280,000 clones, around nine tenths seen once. A word on this clone: Antigen: not known.

The length of the CDR3 is 13 residues. Trimming stripped 6 bases from V and 6 bases from J, with 15 bases between. Germline assignment: CDR1 SGHAT and CDR2 FQNNGV. Notes on the study in general: In a later analysis, about 17,000 TCR beta sequences were associated with HLA alleles at 0.05 false discovery rate.

The source is a woman between 18 and 29 years old in good health and CMV-seronegative. The V call is TRBV11-2, the J call TRBJ2-7, with a tentative D call TRBD1 (5 bases). The sample taken for sequencing was PBMCs. The CDR3 nucleotides read TGTGCCAGCAGTTTCAGGGTGCGCGTCGAGCAGTACTTC. It is translated as CASSFRVRVEQYF.